The 21 T cell receptor beta chains presented below share a single source sample, sequenced in a study of read filtering for tumor transcriptome and immune sequencing. Molecular barcoded adaptors covering alpha/delta and beta/gamma chains were used on roughly 370 ng RNA. TCRdb reprocessed the reads via MiXCR and lists one record per CDR3 protein. Of 25,000 or so distinct CDR3 sequences listed, 20% to 25% are singletons. Sequences were obtained from a population of CD138-negative cells sorted from bone marrow. All receptors derive from a donor aged 40 or older with multiple myeloma.

V usage is TRBV9 and J usage is TRBJ2-7; 10 nucleotides match TRBD2. With V trimmed by 3 bases and J by 2 bases, 8 bases remained unmatched. CDR3 length: 16 residues. Germline CDR1 reads SGDLS; CDR2 reads YYNGEE. Written as DNA, the CDR3 is TGTGCCAGCAGCGCCCGGACTAGCGGCAAAACCTACGAGCAGTACTTC. This sequence encodes CASSARTSGKTYEQYF.

This clonotype was seen repeatedly, ten times or more. The genes are TRBV20-1 and TRBJ2-2; D unclear. The CDR3 runs to 14 residues. Germline V gene data show CDR1 as DFQATT and CDR2 as SNEGSKA (reference sequence). The V gene lost 3 bases and the J gene lost 4 bases, with 12 bases spanning the gap. The CDR3 nucleotides read TGCAGTGCTAGCTCTAGAATCATCACCGGGGAGCTGTTTTTT. Its translation is CSASSRIITGELFF.

Many counts were recorded for this clonotype. The chain carries TRBV28 and TRBJ2-7, with a tentative D call TRBD2 (6 bases). The CDR3 contains 10 residues. CDR1 and CDR2 from the germline V gene are MDHEN and SYDVKM. V dropped 8 bases and J dropped 7 bases, with 9 bases sitting between them. The CDR3 sequence is CASRAGEQYF. The CDR3 nucleotides are TGTGCCAGCCGCGCGGGGGAGCAGTACTTC.

Concerning this clonotype: This may stem from a read error, because a much larger clone lies one nucleotide away. The rearrangement joins TRBV12-3 or TRBV12-4 to TRBJ2-7, with D perhaps assigned TRBD1 or TRBD2 (5 bases each). The length of the CDR3 is 14 residues. The V end was cut by 6 bases, the J end by 12 bases, with 24 bases between. CDR3 nucleotide sequence: TGTGCCAGCAGCTCCAGGGCCTTAGGCGGCGGGCGGTACTTC. This sequence encodes CASSSRALGGGRYF.

In its sample, this clonotype was seen many times. This rearrangement joins TRBV27 to TRBJ2-7; D possibly uses TRBD1 or TRBD2 (5 bases each). The V end lost 4 bases, the J end lost 4 bases, and 8 bases lay between the germline ends. Germline CDR1 is MNHEY and CDR2 is SMNVEV (reference sequence). The CDR3 sequence is 12 residues long. In DNA, the CDR3 is TGTGCCAGCAGTTCCGGGGCTTACGAGCAGTACTTC. Translated, it gives CASSSGAYEQYF.

The rearrangement joins TRBV4-1 to TRBJ2-7; 7 nucleotides agree with TRBD2. Germline lookup yields CDR1 MGHRA and CDR2 YSYEKL. The CDR3 is made up of 14 amino acids. Trimming took 5 bases from V and 6 from J; bases not matched to a gene: 10. CDR3 DNA: TGCGCCAGCAGCGGGGGGGGAGTAGGAAGCGAGCAGTACTTC. Translation gives CASSGGGVGSEQYF.

At least ten counts were recorded for this clonotype. This chain links TRBV7-9 with TRBJ2-7, with 11 bases aligning to TRBD2. This CDR3 is built from 14 residues. With V trimmed by 3 bases and J by 5 bases, 3 bases remained unmatched. The germline V gene encodes CDR1 SEHNR and CDR2 FQNEAQ (reference sequence). CDR3 amino acids: CASSFSGRADEQYF. The CDR3 region has the DNA TGTGCCAGCAGCTTTAGCGGGAGGGCCGACGAGCAGTACTTC. The full variable domain, its missing parts supplied by reference TRBV7-9 and TRBJ2-7, is DTGVSQNPRHKITKRGQNVTFRCDPISEHNRLYWYRQTLGQGPEFLTYFQNEAQLEKSRLLSDRFSAERPKGSFSTLEIQRTEQGDSAMYLCASSFSGRADEQYFGPGTRLTVT.

In this sample, this clonotype turned up many times. This chain joins TRBV29-1 and TRBJ2-3, with D unclear. There are 14 residues in the CDR3. V was trimmed by 4 bases and J by 0 bases, leaving 11 bases between them. Looked up from germline, CDR1 is SQVTM and CDR2 is ANQGSEA. The CDR3 protein is CSVGPSASTDTQYF. CDR3 in DNA: TGCAGCGTTGGGCCCAGTGCTAGCACAGATACGCAGTATTTT.

This clonotype was picked up one time. Since the CDR3 does not end with the conserved phenylalanine or tryptophan, this likely comes from a read error. V usage is TRBV28 and J usage is TRBJ2-5; TRBD2 matches at 12 bases. Germline V gives CDR1 MDHEN, CDR2 SYDVKM. The CDR3 runs to 17 residues. Germline trimming cut 8 bases from V and 7 bases from J; bases unmatched to any gene: 17. The CDR3 region has the DNA TGTGCCAGCCTACCGCCTGGGACTAGCGGGTACACAGGGACCCAGTACTCC. As protein: CASLPPGTSGYTGTQYS.

This clonotype rates as medium-sized. The CDR3 is CASISGVGLARNEQFF. As DNA, the CDR3 is TGTGCCAGCATCTCAGGGGTCGGACTAGCGCGCAATGAGCAGTTCTTC. V is TRBV28 and J is TRBJ2-1; the match to TRBD2 covers 9 bases. Germline CDR1 and CDR2: MDHEN and SYDVKM. The CDR3 runs to 16 residues. V gave up 7 bases and J gave up 6 bases; unmatched junction bases: 13.

This clonotype is medium-sized in the sample. The rearrangement uses TRBV15 and TRBJ2-1; 12 nucleotides line up with TRBD2. CDR3 length equals 18 residues. The germline CDR1 and CDR2 sequences are LNHNV and YYDKDF (reference sequence). V shed 2 bases and J 0 bases; nucleotides not matched to a gene: 5. CDR3 sequence reads: CATSRPRTSGVSYNEQFF. CDR3 nucleotide sequence: TGTGCCACCAGCAGACCTCGGACTAGCGGGGTCTCCTACAATGAGCAGTTCTTC.

With regard to this clonotype: This may be a read error, as it is one base from a much larger clone. V is TRBV6-2 or TRBV6-3 and J is TRBJ1-5, with 7 bases fitting TRBD1. The CDR3 has 14 amino acids. Per the germline V gene, CDR1 is MNHEY and CDR2 is SVGEGT. The ends lost 7 bases at V and 6 bases at J; junction bases unmatched: 9. CDR3 coding DNA: TGTGCCAGCACGCCGACAGGGAGGGCTCAGCCCCAGCATTTT. Its translation is CASTPTGRAQPQHF.

This clonotype was recorded many times. The CDR3 DNA sequence: TGTGCCTGGAGGGCTAGCGGGAGGAAACGAGGTGAGCAGTTCTTC. Encoded protein: CAWRASGRKRGEQFF. The rearrangement uses TRBV30 and TRBJ2-1; TRBD2 matches at 11 bases. CDR1 and CDR2 (germline): GTSNPN, SVGIG (reference sequence). The CDR3 sequence is 15 residues long. Trimming cost V 3 bases and J 9 bases; bases outside gene matches: 10.

The rearrangement joins TRBV29-1 to TRBJ2-2; the match to TRBD2 covers 10 bases. V shed 0 bases, J shed 6 bases, and the junction held 10 bases outside the gene matches. This CDR3 has 17 residues. In germline, CDR1 is SQVTM, CDR2 ANQGSEA. The CDR3 nucleotides read TGCAGCGTTGAAGATCCATTTGGCCTAGCGGGAGCCGGGGAGCTGTTTTTT. This codes for CSVEDPFGLAGAGELFF.

This clonotype showed up just a few times. V and J are TRBV6-1 and TRBJ1-5; 8 positions agree with TRBD1. Germline lookup yields CDR1 MNHNS and CDR2 SASEGT. The CDR3 extends over 13 amino acids. Trimming cost V 6 bases and J 5 bases; bases outside gene matches: 3. The CDR3 DNA reads as TGTGCCAGCAGAGGGACAGGCGATCAGCCCCAGCATTTT. Residues: CASRGTGDQPQHF.

This clonotype occurred many times. V and J are TRBV5-4 and TRBJ2-3, with D unresolved. The V end was cut by 0 bases, the J end by 3 bases, with 5 bases between. CDR3 length: 13 amino acids. Germline CDR1 SGHNT, CDR2 YYREEE (reference sequence). The CDR3 is CASSLGLTDTQYF. CDR3 nucleotides: TGTGCCAGCAGCTTGGGGCTTACAGATACGCAGTATTTT.

The V and J genes are TRBV5-4 and TRBJ2-3, with D tentatively TRBD1 (5 bases). V was trimmed by 4 bases and J by 0 bases, leaving 9 bases between them. CDR3 length equals 14 residues. Germline values: CDR1 SGHNT, CDR2 YYREEE (reference sequence). CDR3 sequence (DNA): TGTGCCAGCAGCCCGACAGTAAGCACAGATACGCAGTATTTT. Translating gives CASSPTVSTDTQYF. Full variable domain (outside the CDR3, taken from reference TRBV5-4 and TRBJ2-3): ETGVTQSPTHLIKTRGQQVTLRCSSQSGHNTVSWYQQALGQGPQFIFQYYREEENGRGNFPPRFSGLQFPNYSSELNVNALELDDSALYLCASSPTVSTDTQYFGPGTRLTVL.

This clonotype was seen at least ten times. The chain combines TRBV11-2 with TRBJ2-2; 8 positions match TRBD1. The CDR3 extends over 16 amino acids. V gave up 0 bases and J gave up 7 bases; unmatched junction bases: 7. Germline CDR1 reads SGHAT; CDR2 reads FQNNGV. CDR3 nucleotides: TGTGCCAGCAGCTTAGAAGGCAGGGGGCCTAGCGGGGAGCTGTTTTTT. Residues: CASSLEGRGPSGELFF.

Turning to this clonotype: Its ends do not fully match the called genes, so a read error is possible. The V and J genes are TRBV10-3 and TRBJ2-5, with D possibly called TRBD1 or TRBD2 (6 bases each). Per the germline V gene, CDR1 is ENHRY and CDR2 is SYGVKD. The CDR3 sequence is 17 residues long. The DNA for the CDR3 is TGTGCCACCAGTGAGTCTCGAGGCAGGGGCGGGAAAGGGACCCAGTACTTC. It codes for CATSESRGRGGKGTQYF.

This clonotype was picked up many times. The J gene is TRBJ1-4, the V gene TRBV28; no clear D. V lost 4 bases and J lost 0, with 6 bases in between. Looked up from germline, CDR1 is MDHEN and CDR2 is SYDVKM. The CDR3 contains 14 residues. Here the CDR3 DNA reads TGTGCCAGCAGTTCCAGATCAACTAATGAAAAACTGTTTTTT. Protein: CASSSRSTNEKLFF.

In regard to this clonotype: Possible read error: a much larger clone is one base away. The chain is built from TRBV30 and TRBJ2-2, with 9 bases aligning to TRBD1. The germline gives CDR1 GTSNPN, CDR2 SVGIG (reference sequence). This CDR3 region has 17 residues. With 4 bases clipped from V and 5 bases from J, the junction kept 14 bases outside the gene matches. CDR3 amino acids: CAWIDRDRDAGTGELFF. The DNA of the CDR3 is TGTGCCTGGATCGACCGGGACAGGGATGCAGGGACCGGGGAGCTGTTTTTT.